This entry concerns a single TCR beta chain. Its antigen is unknown. No much larger clone is present one base from it, and per-base qualities are unavailable. TCRbeta CDR3 regions were amplified from genomic DNA using the immunoSEQ Assay, a bias-controlled multiplex PCR. The authors processed their data as follows. Nucleated cell counts per sample were estimated from amplification of reference gene primers within the assay. To quantify the absolute abundance of each unique TCRbeta CDR3 rearrangement, sequence reads were collapsed and filtered. For each sample, productive Simpson clonality was calculated by taking the square root of Simpson's diversity index across productive rearrangements. TCRdb obtained this table from immuneACCESS and retained in-frame rearrangements with V and J assigned. These tables miss some clones; where compared with another copy, unresolved V genes account for less than half of the shortfall, and the remainder is unexplained. V and J calls plus clone size are reproduced from that table; the DNA served to infer D and trimming. The sample has 270,000 or so clones on record, 90% of them singletons. Roughly 2% of the sample is held by the ten biggest clonotypes.

At one collaborating source in Seattle, patients were enrolled during active infection and were followed longitudinally through the course of disease. Each collaborating institution followed its own protocols to collect whole blood in K2EDTA tubes. For TCRbeta analysis, collaborators shipped samples in one of three forms: frozen whole blood, isolated PBMCs, or DNA extracted from either of those sample types. The CDR3 spans 15 residues, from the cysteine through the phenylalanine. The read is trimmed to its CDR3 DNA, 45 bases read in frame from base 1. In the germline V gene, CDR1 corresponds to SGHVS and CDR2 to FNYEAQ. Trimmed from V: 3 bases; trimmed from J: 4 bases; junction bases lacking a gene match: 4. The sample originates from a study of blood T cell repertoires in COVID-19 (dated by TCRdb to the early 2020s). In the study overall: The collaborator samples originated in the United States, Italy and Spain and spanned the acute and convalescent phases of COVID-19. The samples were drawn from two sources: the first 160 participants of the ongoing ImmuneRACE study, and over 1,000 subjects contributed by 6 global collaborators. The material from the prospective study consisted of cDNA or gDNA derived from T cells, B-cell-depleted T cells, or PBMCs. The repertoires were made available in a free public database intended to serve as a resource for research on the immune response to SARS-CoV-2. Where HLA class I and class II types were available, the types were taken from metadata supplied by the sample provider, not from assay-based typing. Subjects who had been exposed to COVID-19, were actively infected with it, or had recovered from it provided the deeply sampled blood TCRbeta repertoires that made up the dataset. Nearly every sample came with metadata listing a de-identified subject ID, COVID-19 status, age in years and sex.

The paper as a whole reports these results and caveats: The quantity of clinical and demographic metadata differed by source and by participant and was supplied without curation.

Sample: peripheral blood. The V and J genes are TRBV7-6 and TRBJ2-3; 10 junctional bases match TRBD2. The TCR sequence derives from a woman aged 55-70 years with COVID-19, enrolled during active disease. The CDR3 protein sequence reads: CASSLTSGSADTQYF. The DNA sequence is as follows: TGTGCCAGCAGCTTGACTAGCGGGTCCGCAGATACGCAGTATTTT.